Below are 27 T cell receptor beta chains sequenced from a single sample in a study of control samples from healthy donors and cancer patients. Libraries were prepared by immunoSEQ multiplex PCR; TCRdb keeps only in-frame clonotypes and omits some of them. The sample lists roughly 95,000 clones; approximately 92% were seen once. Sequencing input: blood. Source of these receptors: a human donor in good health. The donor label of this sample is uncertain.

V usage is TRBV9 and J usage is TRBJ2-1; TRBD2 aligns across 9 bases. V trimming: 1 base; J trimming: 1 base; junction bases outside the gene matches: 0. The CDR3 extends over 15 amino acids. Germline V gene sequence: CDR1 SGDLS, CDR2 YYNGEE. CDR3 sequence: CASSVTSGSYNEQFF. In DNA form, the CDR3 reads TGTGCCAGCAGCGTAACTAGCGGGTCCTACAATGAGCAGTTCTTC.

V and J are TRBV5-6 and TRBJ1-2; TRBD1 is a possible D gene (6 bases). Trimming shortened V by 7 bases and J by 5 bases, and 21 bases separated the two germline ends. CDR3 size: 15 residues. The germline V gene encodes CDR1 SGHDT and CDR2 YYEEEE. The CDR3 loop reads CASGRGDNPPYGYTF. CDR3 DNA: TGTGCCAGCGGCCGTGGGGACAATCCACCTTATGGCTACACCTTC.

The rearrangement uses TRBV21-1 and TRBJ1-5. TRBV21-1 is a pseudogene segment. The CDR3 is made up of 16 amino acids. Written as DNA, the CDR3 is TGTGCCAGCAGCAATAGCGGCAGTACTTACAATCAGCCCCAGCATTTT. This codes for CASSNSGSTYNQPQHF.

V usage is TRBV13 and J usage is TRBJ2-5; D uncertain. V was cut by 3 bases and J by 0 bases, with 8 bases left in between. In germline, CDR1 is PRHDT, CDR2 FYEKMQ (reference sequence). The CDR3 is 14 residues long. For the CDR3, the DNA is TGTGCCAGCAGCTTGTATAGGTACCAAGAGACCCAGTACTTC. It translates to CASSLYRYQETQYF.

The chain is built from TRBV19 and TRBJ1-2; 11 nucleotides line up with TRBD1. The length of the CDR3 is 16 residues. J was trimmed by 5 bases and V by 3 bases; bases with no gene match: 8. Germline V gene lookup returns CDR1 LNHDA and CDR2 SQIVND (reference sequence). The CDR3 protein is CASSIGQGAQGYGYTF. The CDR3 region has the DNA TGTGCCAGTAGTATCGGACAGGGGGCGCAAGGTTATGGCTACACCTTC.

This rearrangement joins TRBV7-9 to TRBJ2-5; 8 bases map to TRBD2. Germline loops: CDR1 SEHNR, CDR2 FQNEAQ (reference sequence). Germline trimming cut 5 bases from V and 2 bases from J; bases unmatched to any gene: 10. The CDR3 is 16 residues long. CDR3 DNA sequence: TGTGCCAGCAGCCCACGGCCAGCGGGGGTTCAAGAGACCCAGTACTTC. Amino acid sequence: CASSPRPAGVQETQYF.

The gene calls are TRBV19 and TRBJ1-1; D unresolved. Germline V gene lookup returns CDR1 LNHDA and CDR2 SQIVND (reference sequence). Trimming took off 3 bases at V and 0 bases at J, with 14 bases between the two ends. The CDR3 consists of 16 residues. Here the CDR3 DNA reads TGTGCCAGTAGTATGTCGACATGGGCCGTGAACACTGAAGCTTTCTTT. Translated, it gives CASSMSTWAVNTEAFF. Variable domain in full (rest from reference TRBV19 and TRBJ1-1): DGGITQSPKYLFRKEGQNVTLSCEQNLNHDAMYWYRQDPGQGLRLIYYSQIVNDFQKGDIAEGYSVSREKKESFPLTVTSAQKNPTAFYLCASSMSTWAVNTEAFFGQGTRLTVV.

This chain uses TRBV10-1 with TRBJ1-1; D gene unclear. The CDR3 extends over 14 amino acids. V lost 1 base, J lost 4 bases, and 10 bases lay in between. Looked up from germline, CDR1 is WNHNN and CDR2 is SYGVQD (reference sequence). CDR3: CASSEWSYGTEAFF. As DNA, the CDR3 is TGCGCCAGCAGTGAGTGGAGTTATGGCACTGAAGCTTTCTTT.

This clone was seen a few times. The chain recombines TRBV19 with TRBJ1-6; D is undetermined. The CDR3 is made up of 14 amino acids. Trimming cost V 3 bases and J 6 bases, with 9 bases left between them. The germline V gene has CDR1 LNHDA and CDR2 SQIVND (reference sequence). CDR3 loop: CASSIGLLNSPLHF. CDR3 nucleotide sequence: TGTGCCAGTAGTATCGGGCTGCTTAATTCACCCCTCCACTTT.

This CDR3 is CASRGGIIGNTIYF. CDR3 sequence (DNA): TGTGCCAGCAGGGGGGGAATAATTGGAAACACCATATATTTT. V and J are TRBV6-5 and TRBJ1-3; D may be TRBD1 (5 bases). CDR1 and CDR2 from the germline V gene are MNHEY and SVGAGI. CDR3 length: 14 residues. V was cut by 6 bases and J by 3 bases, with 12 bases left in between.

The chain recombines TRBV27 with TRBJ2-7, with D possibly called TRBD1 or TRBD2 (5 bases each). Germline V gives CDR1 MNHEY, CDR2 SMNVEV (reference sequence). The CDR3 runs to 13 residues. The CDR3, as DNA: TGTGTCAGCAGTTTATCTGGGGGATCCGAGCAGTACGTC. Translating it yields CVSSLSGGSEQYV.

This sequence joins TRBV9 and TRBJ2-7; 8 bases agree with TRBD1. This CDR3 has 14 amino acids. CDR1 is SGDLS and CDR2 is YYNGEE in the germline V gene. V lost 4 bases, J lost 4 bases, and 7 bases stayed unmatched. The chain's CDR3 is CASSFGQGTYEQYF. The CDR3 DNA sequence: TGTGCCAGCAGCTTCGGACAGGGCACTTACGAGCAGTACTTC. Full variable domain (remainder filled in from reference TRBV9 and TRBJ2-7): DSGVTQTPKHLITATGQRVTLRCSPRSGDLSVYWYQQSLDQGLQFLIQYYNGEERAKGNILERFSAQQFPDLHSELNLSSLELGDSALYFCASSFGQGTYEQYFGPGTRLTVT.

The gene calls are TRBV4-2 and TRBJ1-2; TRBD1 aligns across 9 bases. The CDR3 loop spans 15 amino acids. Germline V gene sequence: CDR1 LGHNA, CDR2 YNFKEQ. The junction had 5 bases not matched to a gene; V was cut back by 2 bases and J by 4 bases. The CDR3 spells CASSQNRGQSYGYTF. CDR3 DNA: TGTGCCAGCAGCCAAAACAGGGGGCAGAGCTATGGCTACACCTTC.

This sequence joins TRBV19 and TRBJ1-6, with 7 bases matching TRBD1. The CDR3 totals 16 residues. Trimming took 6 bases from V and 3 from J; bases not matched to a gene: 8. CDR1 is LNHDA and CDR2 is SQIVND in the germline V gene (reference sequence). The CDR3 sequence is CASRDTGVVYNSPLHF. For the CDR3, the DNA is TGTGCCAGTAGGGATACAGGGGTGGTCTATAATTCACCCCTCCACTTT.

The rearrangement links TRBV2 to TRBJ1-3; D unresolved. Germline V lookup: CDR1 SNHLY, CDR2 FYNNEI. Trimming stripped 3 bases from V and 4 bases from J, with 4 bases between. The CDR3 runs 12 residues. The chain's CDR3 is CASSEFGNTIYF. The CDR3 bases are TGTGCCAGCAGTGAGTTCGGAAACACCATATATTTT.

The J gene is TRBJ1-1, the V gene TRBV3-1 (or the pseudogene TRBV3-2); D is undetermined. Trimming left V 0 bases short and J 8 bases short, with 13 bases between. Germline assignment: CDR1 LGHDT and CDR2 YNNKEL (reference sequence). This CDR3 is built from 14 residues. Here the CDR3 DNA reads TGTGCCAGCAGCCAAGATTACGGCCCCCGGGAAGCTTTCTTT. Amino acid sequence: CASSQDYGPREAFF.

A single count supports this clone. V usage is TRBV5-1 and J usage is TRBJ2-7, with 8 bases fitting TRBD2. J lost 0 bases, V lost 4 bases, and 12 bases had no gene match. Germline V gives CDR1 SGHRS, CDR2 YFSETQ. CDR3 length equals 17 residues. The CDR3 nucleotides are TGCGCCAGCAGCCCGGGACCCGCGGGGGGCCTCTCCTACGAGCAGTACTTC. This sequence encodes CASSPGPAGGLSYEQYF.

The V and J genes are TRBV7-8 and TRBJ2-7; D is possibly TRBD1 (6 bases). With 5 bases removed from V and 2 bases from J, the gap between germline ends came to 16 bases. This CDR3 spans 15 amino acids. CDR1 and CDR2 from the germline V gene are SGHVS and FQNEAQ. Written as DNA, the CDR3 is TGTGCCAGCAGCCCGCATGGGTCAGGGGCCTACGAGCAGTACTTC. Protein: CASSPHGSGAYEQYF.

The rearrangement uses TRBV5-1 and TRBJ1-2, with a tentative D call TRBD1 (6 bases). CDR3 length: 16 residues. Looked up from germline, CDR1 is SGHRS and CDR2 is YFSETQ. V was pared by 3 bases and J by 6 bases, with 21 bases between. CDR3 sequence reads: CASSSQQGKGPDGYTF. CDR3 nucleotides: TGCGCCAGCAGCTCTCAACAGGGAAAAGGTCCGGATGGCTACACCTTC.

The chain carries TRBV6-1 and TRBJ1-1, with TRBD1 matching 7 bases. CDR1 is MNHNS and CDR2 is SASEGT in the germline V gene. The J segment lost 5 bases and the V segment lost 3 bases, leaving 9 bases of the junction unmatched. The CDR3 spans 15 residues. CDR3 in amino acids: CASSELMTGRTEAFF. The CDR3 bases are TGTGCCAGCAGTGAGCTAATGACAGGGCGAACTGAAGCTTTCTTT.

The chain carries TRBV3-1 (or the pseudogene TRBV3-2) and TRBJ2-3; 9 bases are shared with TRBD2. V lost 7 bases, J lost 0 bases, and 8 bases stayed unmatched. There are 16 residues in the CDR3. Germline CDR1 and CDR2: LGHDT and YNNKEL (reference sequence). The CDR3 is CASTGGGVPSTDTQYF. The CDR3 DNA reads TGTGCCAGCACCGGCGGGGGGGTTCCTAGCACAGATACGCAGTATTTT.

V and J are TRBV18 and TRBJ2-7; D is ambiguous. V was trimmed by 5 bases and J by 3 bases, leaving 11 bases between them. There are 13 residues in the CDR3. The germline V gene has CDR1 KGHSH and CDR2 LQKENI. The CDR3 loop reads CASSTTNSYEQYF. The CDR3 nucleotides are TGTGCCAGCTCAACCACAAACAGCTACGAGCAGTACTTC.

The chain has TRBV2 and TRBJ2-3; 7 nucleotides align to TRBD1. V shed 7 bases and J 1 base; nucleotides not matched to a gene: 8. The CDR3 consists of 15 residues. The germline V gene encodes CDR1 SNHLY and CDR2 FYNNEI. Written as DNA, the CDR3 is TGTGCCAGCACAAATTGGGACAGTGGCACAGATACGCAGTATTTT. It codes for CASTNWDSGTDTQYF.

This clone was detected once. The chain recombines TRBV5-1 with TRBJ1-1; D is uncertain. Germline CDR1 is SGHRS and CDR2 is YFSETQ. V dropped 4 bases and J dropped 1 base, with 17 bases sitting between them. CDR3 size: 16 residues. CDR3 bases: TGCGCCAGCAGCGTGGAGGGAGCGGCGGCGAACACTGAAGCTTTCTTT. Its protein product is CASSVEGAAANTEAFF.

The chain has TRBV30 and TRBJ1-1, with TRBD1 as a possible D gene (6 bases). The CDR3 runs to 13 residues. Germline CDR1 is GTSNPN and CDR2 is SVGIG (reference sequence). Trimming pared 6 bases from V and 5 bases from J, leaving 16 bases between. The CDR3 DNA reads TGTGCCTGCCGTAGACAGGACGGGACTGAAGCTTTCTTT. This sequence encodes CACRRQDGTEAFF.

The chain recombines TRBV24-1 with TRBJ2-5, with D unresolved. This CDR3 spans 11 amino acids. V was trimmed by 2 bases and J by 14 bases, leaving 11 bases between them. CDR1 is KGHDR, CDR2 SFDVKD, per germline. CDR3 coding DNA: TGTGCCACCAGTGATTCCCGGACCTTCTACTTC. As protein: CATSDSRTFYF.

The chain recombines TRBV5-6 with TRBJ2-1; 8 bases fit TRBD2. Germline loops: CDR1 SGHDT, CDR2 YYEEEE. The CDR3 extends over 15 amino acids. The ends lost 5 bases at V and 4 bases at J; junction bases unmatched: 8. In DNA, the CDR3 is TGTGCCAGCAGAGGTCGGCTAGCGGGTTACAATGAGCAGTTCTTC. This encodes CASRGRLAGYNEQFF. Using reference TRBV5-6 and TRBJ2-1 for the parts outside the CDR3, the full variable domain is DAGVTQSPTHLIKTRGQQVTLRCSPKSGHDTVSWYQQALGQGPQFIFQYYEEEERQRGNFPDRFSGHQFPNYSSELNVNALLLGDSALYLCASRGRLAGYNEQFFGPGTRLTVL.